The T cell receptor (beta chain) under discussion was sequenced for a study of T cells in Graves' hyperthyroidism and ophthalmopathy. Trimming removed 4 bases from V and 2 bases from J; junction bases left unmatched: 7. The germline V gene has CDR1 PRHDT and CDR2 FYEKMQ (reference sequence). The CDR3 length is 17 residues. In its sample, this clonotype was seen a few times. Its matching antigen is unknown. Exclusions: uncontrolled infection, other autoimmune disease, pregnancy, lactation. Findings and caveats of the study: The model forecast ophthalmopathy, anticipating it by a median 6.5 months before onset. Among thyroid clonotypes expanded above 0.001, most also appeared in blood.

Using RNA transcripts as the source, TCR beta CDR3 regions were amplified. The primer set for the first-round RT-PCR of the TCR CDR3 was HTBI. MiXCR was run by TCRdb on the multiplex PCR reads, yielding one entry per CDR3 protein. The repertoire holds around 500,000 distinct CDR3 sequences, with around 15% as singletons. The clonotype comes from a woman aged 18-30 years with Graves' hyperthyroidism. The chain joins TRBV13 to TRBJ2-2; 10 bases map to TRBD2. Sequencing used blood. CDR3 in DNA: TGTGCCAGCAGCTCCTTCCGACTAGCGGGTAACACCGGGGAGCTGTTTTTT. It yields the protein CASSSFRLAGNTGELFF.